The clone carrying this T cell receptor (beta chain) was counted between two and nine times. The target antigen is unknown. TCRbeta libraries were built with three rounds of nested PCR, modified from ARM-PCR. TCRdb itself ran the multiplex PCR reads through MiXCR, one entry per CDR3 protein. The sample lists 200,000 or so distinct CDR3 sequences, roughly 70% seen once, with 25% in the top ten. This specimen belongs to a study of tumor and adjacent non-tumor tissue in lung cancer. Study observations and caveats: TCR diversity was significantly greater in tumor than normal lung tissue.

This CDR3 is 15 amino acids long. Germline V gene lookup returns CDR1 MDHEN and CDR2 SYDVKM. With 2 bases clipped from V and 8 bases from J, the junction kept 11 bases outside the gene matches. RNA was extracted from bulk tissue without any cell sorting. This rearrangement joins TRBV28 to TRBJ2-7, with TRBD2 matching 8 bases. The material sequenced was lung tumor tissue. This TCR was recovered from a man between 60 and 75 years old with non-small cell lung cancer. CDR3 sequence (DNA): TGTGCCAGCAGTTTAATCCCAGCGGGAGTGGTCCAGCAGTACTTC. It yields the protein CASSLIPAGVVQQYF.